This T cell receptor (beta chain) was profiled in a study of blood T cell repertoires in COVID-19. Produced via immunoSEQ multiplex PCR; TCRdb's table is partial and in-frame only. Here the sample spans approximately 220,000 clones, roughly 80% being singletons. The germline V gene encodes CDR1 LNHDA and CDR2 SQIVND (reference sequence). Trimming stripped 4 bases from V and 6 bases from J, with 6 bases between. The CDR3 has 11 residues. This receptor was taken from a woman aged 45-59 years who had been exposed to COVID-19. The sequenced material came from PBMCs or T cells enriched from blood (not recorded which). The chain recombines TRBV19 with TRBJ1-1, with TRBD1 as a possible D gene (5 bases). CDR3 sequence (DNA): TGTGCCAGTAGTAAGGGGCCTGAAGCTTTCTTT. Translated: CASSKGPEAFF. The variable domain in full, with the rest retrieved from reference TRBV19 and TRBJ1-1, is DGGITQSPKYLFRKEGQNVTLSCEQNLNHDAMYWYRQDPGQGLRLIYYSQIVNDFQKGDIAEGYSVSREKKESFPLTVTSAQKNPTAFYLCASSKGPEAFFGQGTRLTVV.